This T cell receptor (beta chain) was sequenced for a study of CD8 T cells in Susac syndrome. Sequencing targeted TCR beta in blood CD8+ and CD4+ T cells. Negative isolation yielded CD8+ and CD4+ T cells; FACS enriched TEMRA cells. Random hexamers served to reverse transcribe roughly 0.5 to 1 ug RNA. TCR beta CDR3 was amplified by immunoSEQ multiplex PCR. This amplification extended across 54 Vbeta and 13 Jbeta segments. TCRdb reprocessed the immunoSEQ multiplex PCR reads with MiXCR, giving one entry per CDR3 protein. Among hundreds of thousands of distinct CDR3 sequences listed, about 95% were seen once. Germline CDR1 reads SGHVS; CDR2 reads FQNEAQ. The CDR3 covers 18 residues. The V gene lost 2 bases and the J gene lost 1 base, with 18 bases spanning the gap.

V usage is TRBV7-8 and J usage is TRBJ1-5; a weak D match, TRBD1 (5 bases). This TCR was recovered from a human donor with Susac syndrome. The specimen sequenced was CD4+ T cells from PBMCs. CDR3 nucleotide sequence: TGTGCCAGCAGCTTATCGCAGGGACTAAGGTTGAGCAATCAGCCCCAGCATTTT. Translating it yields CASSLSQGLRLSNQPQHF.